This T cell receptor beta chain was sequenced in a study of cytomegalovirus exposure and HLA in healthy donors. Here immunoSEQ multiplex PCR was the method, and the copy in TCRdb shows in-frame clones only, minus some. The table records roughly 130,000 clones, roughly 89% of them present only once. Study-level findings and limits: While the bulk of TCR sequences proved rare, some public TCRs turned up in many donors. In vitro, three CMV-associated chains proved specific for CMV antigens.

V was trimmed by 4 bases and J by 0 bases, leaving 10 bases between them. Germline V gene lookup returns CDR1 SGHVS and CDR2 FQNEAQ. This CDR3 region has 15 residues. About this clone: Antigen specificity is unknown.

Sequencing was done on a sample of PBMCs. The receptor's source is a woman aged 18-29 years in good health and CMV-seropositive. The chain is built from TRBV7-8 and TRBJ2-4; D not certain. Here the CDR3 reads CASSSNVIAKNIQYF. As DNA, the CDR3 is TGTGCCAGCAGCTCTAACGTTATAGCCAAAAACATTCAGTACTTC. Full variable domain (outside the CDR3, taken from reference TRBV7-8 and TRBJ2-4): GAGVSQSPRYKVAKRGQDVALRCDPISGHVSLFWYQQALGQGPEFLTYFQNEAQLDKSGLPSDRFFAERPEGSVSTLKIQRTQQEDSAVYLCASSSNVIAKNIQYFGAGTRLSVL.